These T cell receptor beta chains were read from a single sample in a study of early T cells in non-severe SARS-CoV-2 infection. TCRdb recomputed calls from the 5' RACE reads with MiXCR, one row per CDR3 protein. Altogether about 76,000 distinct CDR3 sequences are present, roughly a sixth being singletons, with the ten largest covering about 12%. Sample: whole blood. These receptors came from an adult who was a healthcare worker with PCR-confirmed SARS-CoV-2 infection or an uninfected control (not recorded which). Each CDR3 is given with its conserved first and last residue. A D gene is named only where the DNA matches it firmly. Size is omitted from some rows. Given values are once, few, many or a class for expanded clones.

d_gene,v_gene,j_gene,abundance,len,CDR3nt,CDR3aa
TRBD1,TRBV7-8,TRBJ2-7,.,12,TGTGCCAGCAGCTTGACAGGGCCCGAGCAGTACTTC,CASSLTGPEQYF
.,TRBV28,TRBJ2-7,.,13,TGTGCCAGCAGTTTGGGCGGGGACTACGAGCAGTACTTC,CASSLGGDYEQYF
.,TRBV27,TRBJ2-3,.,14,TGTGCCAGCAGTTTCAGTATCAACACAGATACGCAGTATTTT,CASSFSINTDTQYF
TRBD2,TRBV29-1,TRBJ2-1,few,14,TGCAGCGTTTACAAAGCGGGGATGATTAATGAGCAGTTCTTC,CSVYKAGMINEQFF
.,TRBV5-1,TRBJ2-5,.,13,TGCGCCAGCAGCTCGACTCCCGAGGGGACCCAGTACTTC,CASSSTPEGTQYF
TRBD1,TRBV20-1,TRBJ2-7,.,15,TGCAGTGCTAGAGACCCGACAGGGTTCGGCTACGAGCAGTACTTC,CSARDPTGFGYEQYF
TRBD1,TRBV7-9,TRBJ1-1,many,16,TGTGCCAGCAGCCCGCGCATAGGGGGCGTCGGCACTGAAGCTTTCTTT,CASSPRIGGVGTEAFF
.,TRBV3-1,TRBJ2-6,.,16,TGTGCCAGCAGCCAAGATGGTGTTCCTGGGGCCAACGTCCTGACTTTC,CASSQDGVPGANVLTF
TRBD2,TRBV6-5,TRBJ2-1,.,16,TGTGCCAGCAGTTACGGAGCGGGAGAGGGGGGGAATGAGCAGTTCTTC,CASSYGAGEGGNEQFF
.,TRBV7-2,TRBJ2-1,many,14,TGTGCCAGCAGCTTAATGGCGGGAAGCGGTGAGCAGTTCTTC,CASSLMAGSGEQFF
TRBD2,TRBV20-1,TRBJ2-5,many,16,TGCAGTGCTAGGTTTTACGCTATGGCGGGAGGAGAGACCCAGTACTTC,CSARFYAMAGGETQYF
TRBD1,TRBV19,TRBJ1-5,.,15,TGTGCCGGTACCCCCCGCGGACAGGGCAGCCAGCCCCAGCATTTT,CAGTPRGQGSQPQHF
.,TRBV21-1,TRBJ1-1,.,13,TGTGCCAGCAGCAAAGGGCCGGACACTGAAGCTTTCTTT,CASSKGPDTEAFF
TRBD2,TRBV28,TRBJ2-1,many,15,TGTGCCAGCAGCCAAACTAGCGGGAGGGCGAATGAGCAGTTCTTC,CASSQTSGRANEQFF
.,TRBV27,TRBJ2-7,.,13,TGTGCCAGCAGTTGGCAGGGCGGCTACGAGCAGTACTTC,CASSWQGGYEQYF